The 18 T cell receptor beta chains reported below all come from one sample, sequenced in a study of technical replicates of blood from a few donors (dated by TCRdb to the late 2010s). The library was obtained by the immunoSEQ multiplex PCR assay. In its TCRdb copy, this immuneACCESS table keeps in-frame sequences only and misses some clones. Where compared with another copy, unresolved V genes explain less than half of these, and the others have no known cause. The sample has about 80,000 clones on record, 95% to 98% of them singletons. The top ten hold less than 0.25% of the sample. The material sequenced was T cells isolated from PBMCs. The receptor source for this set is a human donor in good health.

This sequence joins TRBV6-5 and TRBJ1-4, with TRBD1 as a possible D gene (5 bases). Germline V CDR1 and CDR2: MNHEY, SVGAGI. This CDR3 contains 16 residues. Trimming stripped 0 bases from V and 4 bases from J, with 12 bases between. CDR3 sequence reads: CASSYSGGERNEKLFF. The CDR3 DNA follows: TGTGCCAGCAGTTACTCTGGGGGGGAACGTAATGAAAAACTGTTTTTT.

The rearrangement links TRBV7-9 to TRBJ2-7, with TRBD2 matching over 11 bases. J was trimmed by 2 bases and V by 6 bases; bases with no gene match: 0. Per germline, CDR1 SEHNR and CDR2 FQNEAQ (reference sequence). The CDR3 runs 13 residues. This CDR3 reads CASSSGRAYEQYF. The CDR3 DNA sequence: TGTGCCAGCAGTAGCGGGAGGGCCTACGAGCAGTACTTC.

The chain is built from TRBV5-1 and TRBJ1-4; D ambiguous. V lost 1 base to trimming and J lost 5 bases, with 15 bases between them. CDR3 length: 16 amino acids. Germline-derived CDR1 and CDR2 are SGHRS and YFSETQ. Written as DNA, the CDR3 is TGCGCCAGCAGCTTGCAGCGGGGTATTGGGAATGAAAAACTGTTTTTT. Protein product: CASSLQRGIGNEKLFF.

J is TRBJ2-7 and V is TRBV11-3; 10 bases line up with TRBD2. The germline CDR1 and CDR2 sequences are SGHNT and YENEEA. This CDR3 is built from 18 residues. V trimming: 0 bases; J trimming: 3 bases; junction bases outside the gene matches: 11. This chain's CDR3 is CASSLDRAGGPGSYEQYF. CDR3 nucleotide sequence: TGTGCCAGCAGCTTAGACCGAGCGGGAGGGCCTGGAAGCTACGAGCAGTACTTC.

The V gene is TRBV4-2, the J gene TRBJ2-7; D is possibly TRBD2 (5 bases). Germline V gene data show CDR1 as LGHNA and CDR2 as YNFKEQ. V was pared by 7 bases and J by 1 base, with 14 bases between. This CDR3 is 14 amino acids long. The CDR3 here is CASKDRGPSYEQYF. CDR3 coding DNA: TGTGCCAGCAAAGACCGAGGGCCTTCCTACGAGCAGTACTTC.

This clone was seen once. V and J are TRBV7-6 and TRBJ1-2; 9 bases match TRBD1. V shed 5 bases and J 2 bases; nucleotides not matched to a gene: 6. From germline, CDR1 is SGHVS and CDR2 FNYEAQ. The CDR3 consists of 15 residues. CDR3 sequence: CASSRGTGHNYGYTF. The CDR3 DNA is TGTGCCAGCAGCCGTGGGACAGGGCACAACTATGGCTACACCTTC. The full variable domain, its missing parts supplied by reference TRBV7-6 and TRBJ1-2, is GAGVSQSPRYKVTKRGQDVALRCDPISGHVSLYWYRQALGQGPEFLTYFNYEAQQDKSGLPNDRFSAERPEGSISTLTIQRTEQRDSAMYRCASSRGTGHNYGYTFGSGTRLTVV.

V usage is TRBV9 and J usage is TRBJ2-7; TRBD2 aligns across 9 bases. The CDR3 has 16 residues. CDR1 and CDR2 (germline): SGDLS, YYNGEE. Trimming cost V 3 bases and J 3 bases; bases outside gene matches: 10. The CDR3 here is CASSAAGLAGYYEQYF. The CDR3 bases are TGTGCCAGCAGCGCCGCCGGGCTAGCGGGATACTACGAGCAGTACTTC.

The rearrangement uses TRBV6-5 and TRBJ1-2, with D maybe TRBD1 (5 bases). Deletions cut 0 bases from V and 4 bases from J, with 15 bases between. The CDR3 is 16 amino acids. From germline, CDR1 is MNHEY and CDR2 SVGAGI. CDR3 in DNA: TGTGCCAGCAGTTACTCGACGGGGGAATGGACCTATGGCTACACCTTC. Translating it yields CASSYSTGEWTYGYTF.

V and J are TRBV5-4 and TRBJ2-2; 7 bases line up with TRBD1. The trim removed 6 bases at V and 1 base at J, leaving 6 bases unmatched. Looked up from germline, CDR1 is SGHNT and CDR2 is YYREEE (reference sequence). The CDR3 runs 15 residues. CDR3 nucleotide sequence: TGTGCCAGCACTCGGGACAGACTGAACACCGGGGAGCTGTTTTTT. Its translation is CASTRDRLNTGELFF. The variable domain in full, with the rest retrieved from reference TRBV5-4 and TRBJ2-2, is ETGVTQSPTHLIKTRGQQVTLRCSSQSGHNTVSWYQQALGQGPQFIFQYYREEENGRGNFPPRFSGLQFPNYSSELNVNALELDDSALYLCASTRDRLNTGELFFGEGSRLTVL.

The V and J genes are TRBV4-1 and TRBJ2-3; 12 bases agree with TRBD2. V lost 3 bases, J lost 4 bases, and 11 bases stayed unmatched. Germline loops: CDR1 MGHRA, CDR2 YSYEKL. CDR3 length equals 18 residues. The CDR3 loop is CASSHGLAGIMRADTQYF. CDR3 in DNA: TGCGCCAGCAGCCATGGACTAGCGGGGATTATGAGGGCAGATACGCAGTATTTT.

The chain joins TRBV27 to TRBJ2-1; possibly TRBD2 for D (6 bases). V was pared by 5 bases and J by 6 bases, with 11 bases between. The CDR3 sequence is 13 residues long. The germline V gene has CDR1 MNHEY and CDR2 SMNVEV (reference sequence). The CDR3 sequence: CASSETSFNEQFF. The CDR3 DNA reads as TGTGCCAGCAGTGAGACTAGTTTCAATGAGCAGTTCTTC.

The chain carries TRBV7-6 and TRBJ1-1; the match to TRBD1 covers 7 bases. This CDR3 has 14 residues. The trim removed 5 bases at V and 4 bases at J, leaving 7 bases unmatched. Germline CDR1 is SGHVS and CDR2 is FNYEAQ. The CDR3 coding sequence is TGTGCCAGCAGCCCGATGACAGGGACCACTGAAGCTTTCTTT. Its protein product is CASSPMTGTTEAFF.

The rearrangement uses TRBV27 and TRBJ2-1; D unclear. V lost 4 bases and J lost 6, with 10 bases in between. Germline V gene lookup returns CDR1 MNHEY and CDR2 SMNVEV (reference sequence). The CDR3 consists of 13 residues. Written as DNA, the CDR3 is TGTGCCAGCAGTTCCCCAAAATCCAATGAGCAGTTCTTC. It codes for CASSSPKSNEQFF.

The chain joins TRBV7-2 to TRBJ2-7; 9 bases fit TRBD1. This CDR3 contains 16 residues. The trim removed 1 base at V and 2 bases at J, leaving 6 bases unmatched. Per the germline V gene, CDR1 is SGHTA and CDR2 is FQGNSA. The CDR3 protein is CASSLEWTGVPYEQYF. In DNA form, the CDR3 reads TGTGCCAGCAGCTTAGAATGGACAGGGGTCCCCTACGAGCAGTACTTC.

The chain uses TRBV13 and TRBJ2-3; 15 nucleotides align to TRBD2. V shed 7 bases, J shed 1 base, and the junction held 9 bases outside the gene matches. The CDR3 runs to 18 residues. CDR1 and CDR2 from the germline V gene are PRHDT and FYEKMQ (reference sequence). CDR3 DNA: TGTGCCAGCACCCGAAGGACTAGCGGGAGGGCCGGCACAGATACGCAGTATTTT. Residues: CASTRRTSGRAGTDTQYF.

This clone was counted a single time. The rearrangement joins TRBV27 to TRBJ2-1, with 7 bases identical to TRBD2. V gave up 3 bases and J gave up 6 bases; unmatched junction bases: 2. The CDR3 has 13 residues. Germline V gene lookup returns CDR1 MNHEY and CDR2 SMNVEV (reference sequence). Written as DNA, the CDR3 is TGTGCCAGCAGTTTTGGGAGGGGCAATGAGCAGTTCTTC. Protein product: CASSFGRGNEQFF.

The rearrangement joins TRBV28 to TRBJ1-2; possible D gene TRBD1, 5 bases. CDR3 length: 15 amino acids. Between the trimmed V and J ends, which lost 5 bases and 5 bases, there was a span of 18 bases. CDR1 MDHEN and CDR2 SYDVKM come from the germline V gene. The CDR3 coding sequence is TGTGCCAGCAGTCCCGATACCGACAGAATGTATGGCTACACCTTC. The encoded protein is CASSPDTDRMYGYTF.

The V and J genes are TRBV10-3 and TRBJ2-5; the match to TRBD2 covers 10 bases. CDR1 is ENHRY and CDR2 is SYGVKD in the germline V gene. The ends lost 10 bases at V and 2 bases at J; junction bases unmatched: 7. This CDR3 comprises 14 residues. CDR3 sequence (DNA): TGTGCCACGTCCCTAGCGGGAGTTCAAGAGACCCAGTACTTC. This gives the protein CATSLAGVQETQYF.